This T cell receptor beta chain was captured in a study of T cell responses to AZD1222 COVID-19 vaccine. The method was immunoSEQ multiplex PCR; TCRdb's version includes in-frame clones alone and lacks a portion of them. The sample shows about 120,000 clones, 85% to 95% of them seen only once. Losses at the gene ends were 4 bases for V and 2 bases for J; bases not matched to a gene: 4. Germline assignment: CDR1 SQVTM and CDR2 ANQGSEA. This CDR3 is built from 14 residues. This sequence joins TRBV29-1 and TRBJ2-7, with 11 bases lining up with TRBD2. The clonotype originates from an adult in good health. The specimen comprised peripheral blood, sampled on day 0 of AZD1222 vaccination. CDR3 sequence (DNA): TGCAGCGTTGGTAGCGGGAGGGCCCCCTACGAGCAGTACTTC. It encodes CSVGSGRAPYEQYF.